Each of the 7 T cell receptor beta chains below was sequenced from the same sample in a study of CD8 T cells in ankylosing spondylitis. Via MiXCR, TCRdb re-called the 5' RACE reads, giving one row per CDR3 protein. The sample has more than 150,000 distinct CDR3 sequences, about 20% seen once; the top ten hold around 4.5%. Sequenced sample: blood, either unsorted or a sorted T cell fraction (not recorded which). These receptors were obtained from a male donor under 30 with ankylosing spondylitis or in good health (not recorded which).

This clonotype was picked up many times. The CDR3 is CASSISKAKNIQYF. The CDR3 DNA sequence: TGTGCCAGTAGTATATCCAAAGCCAAAAACATTCAGTACTTC. V usage is TRBV19 and J usage is TRBJ2-4; no firm D call. Per the germline V gene, CDR1 is LNHDA and CDR2 is SQIVND (reference sequence). This CDR3 is built from 14 residues. V was trimmed by 2 bases and J by 0 bases, leaving 5 bases between them.

The chain employs TRBV12-3 or TRBV12-4 and TRBJ2-1; TRBD2 agrees at 7 bases. Unmatched junction bases numbered 4, after V lost 3 bases and J lost 5 bases. This CDR3 comprises 14 residues. The CDR3 protein is CASSFGGGDNEQFF. The CDR3 region has the DNA TGTGCCAGCAGTTTTGGGGGAGGGGACAATGAGCAGTTCTTC.

This clonotype was seen many times. Its ends do not fully match the called genes, so a read error is possible. CDR3 loop: CASSLSWPYAF. As DNA, the CDR3 is TGTGCCAGCAGTTTGTCTTGGCCCTATGCCTTC. V is TRBV12-3 or TRBV12-4 and J is TRBJ2-1; D call uncertain. The CDR3 is 11 residues long.

This clonotype has ten or more counts. This sequence joins TRBV7-8 and TRBJ1-4, with D tentatively TRBD1 (5 bases). CDR3 size: 16 residues. CDR1 is SGHVS and CDR2 is FQNEAQ in the germline V gene. Deletions cut 5 bases from V and 0 bases from J, with 13 bases between. The CDR3 spells CASSPWDGSTNEKLFF. As DNA, the CDR3 is TGTGCCAGCAGCCCCTGGGACGGATCAACTAATGAAAAACTGTTTTTT.

This clonotype was seen repeatedly, ten times or more. The chain uses TRBV12-3 or TRBV12-4 and TRBJ2-2; 14 bases align to TRBD2. Trimming cost V 6 bases and J 8 bases; bases outside gene matches: 14. CDR3 length: 18 amino acids. CDR3 bases: TGTGCCAGCAGCCCCAGTCCCGGGACTAGCGGGAGTATTGGGGAGCTGTTTTTT. Its protein product is CASSPSPGTSGSIGELFF.

The V call is TRBV5-4, the J call TRBJ2-7; 11 bases are a match to TRBD1. Germline V gene sequence: CDR1 SGHNT, CDR2 YYREEE (reference sequence). The V gene end was trimmed by 3 bases and the J gene end by 9 bases; junction bases not matched to a gene: 5. The CDR3 consists of 13 residues. The CDR3 DNA reads as TGTGCCAGCAGCTCCGGGACAGGGGGGTTGCAGTACGTC. Protein sequence: CASSSGTGGLQYV.

The chain joins TRBV4-3 to TRBJ2-7; TRBD2 matches 7 bases. Trimming removed 0 bases from V and 3 bases from J; junction bases left unmatched: 8. The CDR3 is made up of 16 amino acids. Germline V gives CDR1 LGHNA, CDR2 YSLEER. CDR3 DNA sequence: TGCGCCAGCAGCCAAGATAGGGCGGGAGTGATCTACGAGCAGTACTTC. Translating gives CASSQDRAGVIYEQYF.